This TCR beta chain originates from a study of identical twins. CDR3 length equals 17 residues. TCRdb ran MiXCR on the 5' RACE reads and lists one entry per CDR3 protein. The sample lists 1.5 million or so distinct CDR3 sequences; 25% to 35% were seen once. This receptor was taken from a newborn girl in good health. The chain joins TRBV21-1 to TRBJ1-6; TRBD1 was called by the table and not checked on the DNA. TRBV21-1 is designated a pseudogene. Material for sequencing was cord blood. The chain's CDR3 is CASSKYMLDREDSPLHF. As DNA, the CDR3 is TGTGCCAGCAGCAAATACATGCTGGACAGGGAGGATTCACCCCTCCACTTT.